One sample yielded the 5 T cell receptor beta chains listed below, sequenced in a study of cytomegalovirus exposure and HLA in healthy donors. The table came from immunoSEQ multiplex PCR; TCRdb's copy has only in-frame clones and leaves some out. This sample has about 95,000 clones; 85% occur once, and the top ten carry around 20%. The sample was PBMCs. Source of these receptors: a young man in good health and CMV-seropositive.

The chain has TRBV6-1 and TRBJ2-7; possibly TRBD1 for D (6 bases). The germline CDR1 and CDR2 sequences are MNHNS and SASEGT. V lost 3 bases, J lost 6 bases, and 12 bases lay in between. This CDR3 has 13 residues. The CDR3 region has the DNA TGTGCCAGCAGTGACAGCCAACAGGGCGAGCAGTACGTC. The encoded protein is CASSDSQQGEQYV.

The chain has TRBV29-1 and TRBJ2-5, with a tentative D call TRBD1 (6 bases). V was trimmed by 4 bases and J by 0 bases, leaving 12 bases between them. The CDR3 contains 14 residues. Germline V gene data show CDR1 as SQVTM and CDR2 as ANQGSEA. DNA of the CDR3: TGCAGCGTTGGAGAAGGGGGTCACCAAGAGACCCAGTACTTC. It yields the protein CSVGEGGHQETQYF.

This clone came up once. The chain has TRBV11-3 and TRBJ1-1; possibly TRBD1 for D (6 bases). The CDR3 covers 14 residues. The V end was cut by 3 bases, the J end by 0 bases, with 8 bases between. CDR1 SGHNT and CDR2 YENEEA come from the germline V gene. As DNA, the CDR3 is TGTGCCAGCAGCTTCCGACAGGTGAACACTGAAGCTTTCTTT. Amino acid sequence: CASSFRQVNTEAFF.

This sequence joins TRBV30 and TRBJ2-5; no definite D call. The germline gives CDR1 GTSNPN, CDR2 SVGIG (reference sequence). V lost 3 bases to trimming and J lost 2 bases, with 10 bases between them. The CDR3 consists of 13 residues. The CDR3 bases are TGTGCCTGGAGGGAGTGGCTTCAAGAGACCCAGTACTTC. Translated, it gives CAWREWLQETQYF.

This chain links TRBV2 with TRBJ2-7; possibly TRBD2 for D (5 bases). CDR1 is SNHLY, CDR2 FYNNEI, per germline. The CDR3 length is 13 residues. Trimming removed 3 bases at V and 1 base at J, with 7 bases between. The CDR3, as DNA: TGTGCCAGCAGTGAGAGGGCTTCCTACGAGCAGTACTTC. This codes for CASSERASYEQYF. The full variable domain, in which reference TRBV2 and TRBJ2-7 provide the parts outside the CDR3, is EPEVTQTPSHQVTQMGQEVILRCVPISNHLYFYWYRQILGQKVEFLVSFYNNEISEKSEIFDDQFSVERPDGSNFTLKIRSTKLEDSAMYFCASSERASYEQYFGPGTRLTVT.